This T cell receptor beta chain was sequenced during a study of blood T cell repertoires in COVID-19. Data came from immunoSEQ multiplex PCR; TCRdb stores just in-frame clones and leaves some out. Of some 250,000 clones listed, roughly 88% were seen once; the top ten hold around 1.8%. This CDR3 has 16 amino acids. Germline V CDR1 and CDR2: MNHEY, SVGAGI. Germline trimming cut 2 bases from V and 3 bases from J; bases unmatched to any gene: 3. This clone was observed once. The gene calls are TRBV6-5 and TRBJ2-3; TRBD2 aligns across 12 bases. The sample taken for sequencing was PBMCs or T cells enriched from blood (not recorded which). The receptor's source is a woman aged 45 to 65 who had recovered from COVID-19. The CDR3 region has the DNA TGTGCCAGCAGTTACGCTCTAGCGGGAGGGACAGATACGCAGTATTTT. It codes for CASSYALAGGTDTQYF.